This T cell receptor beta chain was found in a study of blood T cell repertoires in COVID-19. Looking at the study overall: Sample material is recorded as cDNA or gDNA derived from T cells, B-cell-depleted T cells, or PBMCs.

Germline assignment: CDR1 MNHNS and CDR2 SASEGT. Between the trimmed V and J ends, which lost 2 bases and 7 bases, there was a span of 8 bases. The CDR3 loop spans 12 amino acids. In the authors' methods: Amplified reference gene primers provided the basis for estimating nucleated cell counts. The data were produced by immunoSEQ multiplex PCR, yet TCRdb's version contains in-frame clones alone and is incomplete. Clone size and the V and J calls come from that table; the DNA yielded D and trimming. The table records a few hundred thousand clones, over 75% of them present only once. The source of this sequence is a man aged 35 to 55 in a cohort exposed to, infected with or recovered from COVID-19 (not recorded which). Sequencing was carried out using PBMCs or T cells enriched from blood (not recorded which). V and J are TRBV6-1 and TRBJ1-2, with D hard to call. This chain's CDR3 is CASSERGSGYTF. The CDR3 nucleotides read TGTGCCAGCAGTGAAAGAGGGAGTGGCTACACCTTC.